This T cell receptor beta chain is from a study of pediatric ulcerative colitis. The CDR3 totals 14 residues. J was trimmed by 11 bases and V by 3 bases; bases with no gene match: 6. The V gene's germline CDR1 is MNHEY and CDR2 SMNVEV (reference sequence). During colonoscopy, one to two rectal pinch biopsies were collected. On this clone itself: Its target is unknown.

Overall study findings and caveats: Compared with controls, ulcerative colitis showed greater blood-rectum clone sharing. Rectal pinch biopsies may include blood-derived T cells.

Method: immunoSEQ multiplex PCR; TCRdb's copy keeps in-frame clones and lacks some. The sample has 20,000 to 25,000 clones, 71% seen once; the top ten hold about a sixth. The sample was gut tissue. This sequence originates from a boy aged 5-17 years with severe ulcerative colitis. The chain uses TRBV27 and TRBJ1-6; TRBD1 agrees at 8 bases. CDR3 sequence reads: CASSFGQGETPLHF. As DNA, the CDR3 is TGTGCCAGCAGTTTTGGACAGGGCGAAACACCCCTCCACTTT.